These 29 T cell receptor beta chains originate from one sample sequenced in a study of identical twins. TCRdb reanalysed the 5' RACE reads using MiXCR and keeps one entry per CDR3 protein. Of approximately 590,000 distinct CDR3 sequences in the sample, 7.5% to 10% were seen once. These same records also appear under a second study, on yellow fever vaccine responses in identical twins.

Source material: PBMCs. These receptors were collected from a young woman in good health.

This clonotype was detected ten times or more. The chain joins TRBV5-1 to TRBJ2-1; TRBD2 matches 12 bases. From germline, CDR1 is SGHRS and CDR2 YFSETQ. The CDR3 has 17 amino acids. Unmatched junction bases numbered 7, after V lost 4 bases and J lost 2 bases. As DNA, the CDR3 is TGCGCCAGCAGCACACCTCCTAGCGGGGGGGCCTACAATGAGCAGTTCTTC. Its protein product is CASSTPPSGGAYNEQFF.

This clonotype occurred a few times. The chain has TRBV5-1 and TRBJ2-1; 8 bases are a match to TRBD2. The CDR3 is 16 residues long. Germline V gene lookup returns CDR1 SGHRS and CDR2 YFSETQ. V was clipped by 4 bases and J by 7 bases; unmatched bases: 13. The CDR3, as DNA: TGCGCCAGCAGCGGACAAGGCGGGGGGCCTCTTAATGAGCAGTTCTTC. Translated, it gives CASSGQGGGPLNEQFF.

The CDR3 sequence is CATQAGGLGNEQFF. For the CDR3, the DNA is TGCGCCACCCAGGCGGGGGGGCTCGGCAATGAGCAGTTCTTC. The chain is built from TRBV5-1 and TRBJ2-1, with 9 bases that match TRBD2. Germline V gene data show CDR1 as SGHRS and CDR2 as YFSETQ. There are 14 residues in the CDR3. V shed 9 bases, J shed 6 bases, and the junction held 10 bases outside the gene matches. The full variable domain, in which reference TRBV5-1 and TRBJ2-1 provide the parts outside the CDR3, is KAGVTQTPRYLIKTRGQQVTLSCSPISGHRSVSWYQQTPGQGLQFLFEYFSETQRNKGNFPGRFSGRQFSNSRSEMNVSTLELGDSALYLCATQAGGLGNEQFFGPGTRLTVL.

CDR3 sequence: CASSIRTSGRARSHEQFF. The CDR3 bases are TGTGCCAGCAGCATAAGGACTAGCGGGAGGGCTAGATCCCATGAGCAGTTCTTC. V and J are TRBV11-2 and TRBJ2-1; 15 nucleotides align to TRBD2. The V gene end was trimmed by 5 bases and the J gene end by 8 bases; junction bases not matched to a gene: 13. The CDR3 extends over 18 amino acids. Germline CDR1 is SGHAT and CDR2 is FQNNGV.

The CDR3 loop is CATTQGATTEAFF. CDR3 sequence (DNA): TGTGCCACTACCCAGGGGGCGACCACTGAAGCTTTCTTT. The rearrangement joins TRBV10-3 to TRBJ1-1, with 8 bases that match TRBD1. CDR1 is ENHRY, CDR2 SYGVKD, per germline. The CDR3 is 13 residues long. V gave up 10 bases and J gave up 4 bases; unmatched junction bases: 8.

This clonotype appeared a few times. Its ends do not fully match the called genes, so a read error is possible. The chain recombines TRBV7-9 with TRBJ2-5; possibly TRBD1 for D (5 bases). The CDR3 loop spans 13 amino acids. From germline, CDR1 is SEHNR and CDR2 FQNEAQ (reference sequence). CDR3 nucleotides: TGTGCCAGCAGCTTAGCGTTGGGCCAGGGTACAAGATTC. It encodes CASSLALGQGTRF.

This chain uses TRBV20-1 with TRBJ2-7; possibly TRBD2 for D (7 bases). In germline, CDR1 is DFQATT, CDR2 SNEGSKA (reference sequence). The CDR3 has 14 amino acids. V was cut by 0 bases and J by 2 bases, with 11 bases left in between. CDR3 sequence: CSARDRGAAYEQYF. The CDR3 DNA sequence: TGCAGTGCTAGAGACCGGGGGGCTGCCTACGAGCAGTACTTC.

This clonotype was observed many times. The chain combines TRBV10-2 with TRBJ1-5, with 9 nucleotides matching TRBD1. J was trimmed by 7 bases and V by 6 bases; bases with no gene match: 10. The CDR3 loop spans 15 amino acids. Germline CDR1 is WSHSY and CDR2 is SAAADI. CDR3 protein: CASRDRGPIEQPQHF. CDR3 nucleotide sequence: TGCGCCAGCAGGGACAGGGGCCCAATAGAGCAGCCCCAGCATTTT.

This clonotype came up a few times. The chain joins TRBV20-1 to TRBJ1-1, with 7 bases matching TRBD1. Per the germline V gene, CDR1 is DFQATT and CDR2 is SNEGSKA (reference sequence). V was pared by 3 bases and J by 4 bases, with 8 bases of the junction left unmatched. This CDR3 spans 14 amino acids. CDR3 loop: CSASRGQSFTEAFF. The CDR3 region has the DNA TGCAGTGCTAGTCGGGGACAGTCGTTCACTGAAGCTTTCTTT.

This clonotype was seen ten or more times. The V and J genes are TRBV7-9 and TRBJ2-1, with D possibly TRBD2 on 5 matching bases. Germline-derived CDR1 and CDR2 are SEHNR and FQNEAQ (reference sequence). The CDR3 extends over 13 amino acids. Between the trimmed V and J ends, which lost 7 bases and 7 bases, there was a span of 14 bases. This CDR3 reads CASNPSRGNEQFF. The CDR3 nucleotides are TGTGCCAGCAACCCTTCACGAGGGAATGAGCAGTTCTTC.

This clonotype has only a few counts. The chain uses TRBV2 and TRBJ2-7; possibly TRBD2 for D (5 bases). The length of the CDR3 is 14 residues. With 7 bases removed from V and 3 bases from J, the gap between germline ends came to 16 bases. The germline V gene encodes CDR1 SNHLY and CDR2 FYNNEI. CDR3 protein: CASKTPDSYYEQYF. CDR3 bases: TGTGCCAGCAAAACGCCGGACTCCTACTACGAGCAGTACTTC.

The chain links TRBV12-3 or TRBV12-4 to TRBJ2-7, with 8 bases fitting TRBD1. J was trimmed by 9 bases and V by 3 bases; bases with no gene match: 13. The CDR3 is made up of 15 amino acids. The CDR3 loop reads CASSFSGQGVNGQYF. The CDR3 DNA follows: TGTGCCAGCAGTTTTAGTGGACAGGGAGTTAATGGGCAGTACTTC.

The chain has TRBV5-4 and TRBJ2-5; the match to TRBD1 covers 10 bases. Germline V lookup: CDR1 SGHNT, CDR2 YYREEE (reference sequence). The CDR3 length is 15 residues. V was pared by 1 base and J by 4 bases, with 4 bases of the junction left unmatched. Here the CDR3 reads CASSLQGQGPETQYF. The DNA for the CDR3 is TGTGCCAGCAGCTTGCAGGGACAGGGGCCAGAGACCCAGTACTTC.

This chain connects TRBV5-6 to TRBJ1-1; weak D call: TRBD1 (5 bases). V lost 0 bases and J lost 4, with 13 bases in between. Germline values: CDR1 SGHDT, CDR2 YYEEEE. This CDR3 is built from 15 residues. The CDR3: CASSLGLYGGTEAFF. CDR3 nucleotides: TGTGCCAGCAGCTTGGGTTTATACGGGGGCACTGAAGCTTTCTTT.

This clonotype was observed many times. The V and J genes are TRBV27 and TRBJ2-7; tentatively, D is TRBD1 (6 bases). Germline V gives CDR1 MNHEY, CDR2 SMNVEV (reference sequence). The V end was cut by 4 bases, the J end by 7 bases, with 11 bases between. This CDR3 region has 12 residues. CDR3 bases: TGTGCCAGCAGTTCACAGGGCAGGGAGCAGTACTTC. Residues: CASSSQGREQYF.

The CDR3 sequence: CASSRKIDNEQFF. The CDR3, as DNA: TGTGCCAGCAGCCGAAAAATAGACAATGAGCAGTTCTTC. This chain links TRBV5-4 with TRBJ2-1; D gene unclear. Trimming took 4 bases from V and 5 from J, leaving 10 bases between them. The CDR3 sequence is 13 residues long. Germline loops: CDR1 SGHNT, CDR2 YYREEE (reference sequence). Looking up the rest from reference TRBV5-4 and TRBJ2-1 gives the full variable domain: ETGVTQSPTHLIKTRGQQVTLRCSSQSGHNTVSWYQQALGQGPQFIFQYYREEENGRGNFPPRFSGLQFPNYSSELNVNALELDDSALYLCASSRKIDNEQFFGPGTRLTVL.

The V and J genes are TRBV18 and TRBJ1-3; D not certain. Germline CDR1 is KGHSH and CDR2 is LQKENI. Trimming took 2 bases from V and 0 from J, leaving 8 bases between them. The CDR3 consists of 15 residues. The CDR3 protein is CASSPATSSGNTIYF. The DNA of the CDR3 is TGTGCCAGCTCACCAGCTACTTCCTCTGGAAACACCATATATTTT.

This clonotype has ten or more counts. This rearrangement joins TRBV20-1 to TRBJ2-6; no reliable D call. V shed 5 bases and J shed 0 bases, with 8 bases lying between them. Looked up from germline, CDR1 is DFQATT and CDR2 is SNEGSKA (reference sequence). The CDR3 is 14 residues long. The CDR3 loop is CSAPLDSGANVLTF. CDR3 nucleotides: TGCAGTGCTCCTTTGGACTCTGGGGCCAACGTCCTGACTTTC.

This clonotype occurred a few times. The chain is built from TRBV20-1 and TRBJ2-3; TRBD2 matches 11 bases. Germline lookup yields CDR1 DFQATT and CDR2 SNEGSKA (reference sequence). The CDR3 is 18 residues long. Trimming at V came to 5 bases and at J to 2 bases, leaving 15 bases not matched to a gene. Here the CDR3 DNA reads TGCAGTGCTCGCCGGGGGGCAAGACTAGCGGGATACACAGATACGCAGTATTTT. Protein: CSARRGARLAGYTDTQYF.

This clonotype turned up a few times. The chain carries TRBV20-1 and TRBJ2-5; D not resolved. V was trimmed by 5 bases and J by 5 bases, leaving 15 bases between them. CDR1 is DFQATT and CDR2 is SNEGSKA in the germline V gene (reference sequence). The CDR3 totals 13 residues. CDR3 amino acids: CSAFDNKAETQYF. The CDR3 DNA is TGCAGTGCTTTTGATAATAAGGCTGAGACCCAGTACTTC.

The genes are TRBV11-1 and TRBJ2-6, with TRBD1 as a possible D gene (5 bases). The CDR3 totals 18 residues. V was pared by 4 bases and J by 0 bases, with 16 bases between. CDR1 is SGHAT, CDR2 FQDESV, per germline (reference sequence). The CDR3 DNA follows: TGTGCCAGCAGCTCTCCGTCCGGACAACTCTCTGGGGCCAACGTCCTGACTTTC. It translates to CASSSPSGQLSGANVLTF.

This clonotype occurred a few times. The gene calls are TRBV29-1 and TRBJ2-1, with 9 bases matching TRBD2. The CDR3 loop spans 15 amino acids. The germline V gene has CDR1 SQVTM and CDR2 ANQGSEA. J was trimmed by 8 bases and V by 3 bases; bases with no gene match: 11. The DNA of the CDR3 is TGCAGCGTTGATAGGCTAGCGGGGTTTTGGGATGAGCAGTTCTTC. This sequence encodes CSVDRLAGFWDEQFF.

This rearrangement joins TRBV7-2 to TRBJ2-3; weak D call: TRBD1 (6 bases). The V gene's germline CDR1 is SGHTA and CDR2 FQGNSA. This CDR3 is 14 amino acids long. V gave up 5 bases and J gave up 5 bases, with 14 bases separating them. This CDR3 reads CASSIQGRQDTQYF. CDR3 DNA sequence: TGTGCCAGCAGCATCCAGGGGAGACAAGATACGCAGTATTTT. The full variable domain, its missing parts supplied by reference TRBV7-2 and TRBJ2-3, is GAGVSQSPSNKVTEKGKDVELRCDPISGHTALYWYRQSLGQGLEFLIYFQGNSAPDKSGLPSDRFSAERTGGSVSTLTIQRTQQEDSAVYLCASSIQGRQDTQYFGPGTRLTVL.

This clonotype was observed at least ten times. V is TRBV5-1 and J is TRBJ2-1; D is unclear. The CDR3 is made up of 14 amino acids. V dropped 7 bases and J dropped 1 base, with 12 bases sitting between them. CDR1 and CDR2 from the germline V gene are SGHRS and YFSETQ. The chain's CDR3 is CASAIGASYNEQFF. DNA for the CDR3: TGCGCCAGCGCCATTGGCGCATCCTACAATGAGCAGTTCTTC.

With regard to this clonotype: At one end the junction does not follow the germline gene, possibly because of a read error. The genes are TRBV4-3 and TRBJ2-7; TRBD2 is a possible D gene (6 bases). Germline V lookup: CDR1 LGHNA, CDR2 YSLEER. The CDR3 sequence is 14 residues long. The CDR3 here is CASSQDLGGYGQYF. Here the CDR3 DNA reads TGCGCCAGCAGCCAAGATCTAGGAGGGTACGGGCAGTACTTC.

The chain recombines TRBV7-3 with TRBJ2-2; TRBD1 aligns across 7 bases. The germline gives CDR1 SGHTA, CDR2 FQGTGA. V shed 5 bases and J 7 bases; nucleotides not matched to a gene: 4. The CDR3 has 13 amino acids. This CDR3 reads CASSNNRGGELFF. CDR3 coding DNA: TGTGCCAGCAGCAACAACAGGGGCGGGGAGCTGTTTTTT.

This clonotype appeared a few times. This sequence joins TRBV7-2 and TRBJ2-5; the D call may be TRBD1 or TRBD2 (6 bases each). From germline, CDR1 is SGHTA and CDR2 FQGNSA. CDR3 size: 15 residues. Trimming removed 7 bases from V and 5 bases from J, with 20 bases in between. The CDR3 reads CASTLRGGRLETQYF. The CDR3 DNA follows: TGTGCCAGCACTCTTCGAGGGGGGCGCTTGGAGACCCAGTACTTC.

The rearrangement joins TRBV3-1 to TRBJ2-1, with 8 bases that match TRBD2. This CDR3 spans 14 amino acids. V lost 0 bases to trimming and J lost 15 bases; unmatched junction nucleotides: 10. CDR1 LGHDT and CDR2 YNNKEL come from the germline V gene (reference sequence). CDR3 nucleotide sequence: TGTGCCAGCAGCCAAGAGGCGGGGGGCGCTCGACGGTTCTTC. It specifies CASSQEAGGARRFF.

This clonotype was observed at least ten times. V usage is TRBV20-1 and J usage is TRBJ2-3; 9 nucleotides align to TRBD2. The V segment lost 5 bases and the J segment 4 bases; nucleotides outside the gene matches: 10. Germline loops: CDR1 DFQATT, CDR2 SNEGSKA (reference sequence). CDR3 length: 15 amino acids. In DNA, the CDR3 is TGCAGTGCTCCTCGCGGGACTAGCAAGGCAGATACGCAGTATTTT. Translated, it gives CSAPRGTSKADTQYF.